This T cell receptor beta chain was recorded in a study of T cell changes during pregnancy in multiple sclerosis. Produced via immunoSEQ multiplex PCR; TCRdb's table is partial and in-frame only. The sample gives over 90,000 clones, roughly 92% of which show up once; 0.99% is in the top ten. This CDR3 spans 17 amino acids. V gave up 5 bases and J gave up 4 bases; unmatched junction bases: 12. Germline lookup yields CDR1 MNHEY and CDR2 SMNVEV (reference sequence). V and J are TRBV27 and TRBJ2-5; 11 bases agree with TRBD2. Material: peripheral blood, obtained after pregnancy. This sequence originates from a female donor with multiple sclerosis, enrolled in a pregnancy study. DNA of the CDR3: TGTGCCAGCAGTCCGACCTCACTAGCGGGAGAGGCAGAGACCCAGTACTTC. Its translation is CASSPTSLAGEAETQYF.